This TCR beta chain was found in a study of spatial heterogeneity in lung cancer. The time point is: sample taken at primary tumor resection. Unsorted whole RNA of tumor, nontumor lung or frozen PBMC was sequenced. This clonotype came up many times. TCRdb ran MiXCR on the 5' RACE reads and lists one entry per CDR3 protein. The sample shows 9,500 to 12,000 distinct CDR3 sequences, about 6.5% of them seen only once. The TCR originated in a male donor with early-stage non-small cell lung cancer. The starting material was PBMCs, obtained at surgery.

The CDR3 coding sequence is TGTGCCATCAGTGCGGGGACTAGCGGGACCTACGAGCAGTACTTC. Translating it yields CAISAGTSGTYEQYF. The V call is TRBV10-3, the J call TRBJ2-7, with 13 bases identical to TRBD2. This CDR3 comprises 15 residues. Germline V gene data show CDR1 as ENHRY and CDR2 as SYGVKD. V lost 4 bases to trimming and J lost 2 bases; unmatched junction nucleotides: 2.